These 21 T cell receptor beta chains were all obtained from the same sample, sequenced in a study of T cell repertoires in ileal Crohn's disease. Data came from immunoSEQ multiplex PCR; TCRdb stores just in-frame clones and leaves some out. The data show roughly 30,000 clones, about four fifths seen once. The sample taken for sequencing was ileal tissue. The receptors here all came from an adult with Crohn's disease.

The genes are TRBV4-3 and TRBJ1-2; a possible D gene is TRBD1 (5 bases). V was cut by 1 base and J by 4 bases, with 7 bases left in between. The CDR3 has 13 residues. CDR1 and CDR2 (germline): LGHNA, YSLEER. The CDR3 reads CASSQVQGYGYTF. The DNA of the CDR3 is TGCGCCAGCAGCCAAGTTCAGGGCTATGGCTACACCTTC.

This rearrangement joins TRBV10-3 to TRBJ1-2; weak D call: TRBD1 (5 bases). The V end was cut by 3 bases, the J end by 5 bases, with 7 bases between. CDR1 is ENHRY, CDR2 SYGVKD, per germline. This CDR3 comprises 12 residues. The CDR3, as DNA: TGTGCCATCAGTGAAGGGGAATATGGCTACACCTTC. This gives the protein CAISEGEYGYTF.

This sequence joins TRBV11-2 and TRBJ2-5, with 8 nucleotides matching TRBD1. V was clipped by 5 bases and J by 4 bases; unmatched bases: 12. The CDR3 consists of 16 residues. Per germline, CDR1 SGHAT and CDR2 FQNNGV. Written as DNA, the CDR3 is TGTGCCAGCAGCCCGCGGACAGGGATCGGTATAGAGACCCAGTACTTC. Its protein product is CASSPRTGIGIETQYF.

V is TRBV5-1 and J is TRBJ1-6, with 8 bases matching TRBD1. CDR1 is SGHRS and CDR2 is YFSETQ in the germline V gene. This CDR3 region has 16 residues. V lost 1 base to trimming and J lost 13 bases; unmatched junction nucleotides: 13. The CDR3 is CASSLIPGQGGFPLHF. The DNA of the CDR3 is TGCGCCAGCAGCTTGATTCCTGGACAGGGAGGATTCCCCCTCCACTTT.

The chain joins TRBV4-2 to TRBJ2-7; 12 nucleotides agree with TRBD2. The CDR3 spans 18 residues. V gave up 0 bases and J gave up 3 bases; unmatched junction bases: 9. Germline assignment: CDR1 LGHNA and CDR2 YNFKEQ. DNA for the CDR3: TGTGCCAGCAGCCAAGAACCTAGCGGGAGGGGCCTGATCTACGAGCAGTACTTC. Translating it yields CASSQEPSGRGLIYEQYF.

V usage is TRBV25-1 and J usage is TRBJ1-1; D is undetermined. Germline V gene lookup returns CDR1 MGHDK and CDR2 SYGVNS. Deletions cut 10 bases from V and 5 bases from J, with 11 bases between. CDR3 length: 11 residues. The CDR3 DNA reads as TGTGCCACAGACTATAAAACTGAAGCTTTCTTT. Translation: CATDYKTEAFF.

The CDR3, as DNA: TGTGCCAGCAGCTTAGTCCCGGGACAGATTTACGAGCAGTACTTC. It encodes CASSLVPGQIYEQYF. This rearrangement joins TRBV7-2 to TRBJ2-7; 7 nucleotides align to TRBD1. CDR3 length: 15 amino acids. V shed 1 base and J 4 bases; nucleotides not matched to a gene: 7. The germline V gene has CDR1 SGHTA and CDR2 FQGNSA.

This clone was counted once. The rearrangement links TRBV7-2 to TRBJ2-1; D call uncertain. Germline assignment: CDR1 SGHTA and CDR2 FQGNSA. V was pared by 1 base and J by 6 bases, with 10 bases between. There are 14 residues in the CDR3. In DNA form, the CDR3 reads TGTGCCAGCAGCTTAGGCAGCGTAGGCAATGAGCAGTTCTTC. This translates into CASSLGSVGNEQFF. Based on the CDR3 plus reference TRBV7-2 and TRBJ2-1, the full variable domain is GAGVSQSPSNKVTEKGKDVELRCDPISGHTALYWYRQSLGQGLEFLIYFQGNSAPDKSGLPSDRFSAERTGGSVSTLTIQRTQQEDSAVYLCASSLGSVGNEQFFGPGTRLTVL.

In nucleotides, the CDR3 is TGTGCCAGCGGAGACCCGAGTCGCCCCTACGAGCAGTACTTC. Its translation: CASGDPSRPYEQYF. V usage is TRBV19 and J usage is TRBJ2-7, with D unresolved. This CDR3 region has 14 residues. V lost 9 bases and J 2 bases, leaving 17 bases between the germline ends. Germline CDR1 LNHDA, CDR2 SQIVND (reference sequence).

The chain links TRBV5-4 to TRBJ2-1; D unclear. Germline CDR1 and CDR2: SGHNT and YYREEE (reference sequence). This CDR3 contains 16 residues. V was cut by 3 bases and J by 2 bases, with 15 bases left in between. The CDR3 region is CASSSSSTFPYNEQFF. In DNA form, the CDR3 reads TGTGCCAGCAGCTCCTCTTCTACTTTTCCCTACAATGAGCAGTTCTTC.

The chain employs TRBV2 and TRBJ2-1; D perhaps matches TRBD2 (6 bases). The CDR3 is 16 residues long. The germline CDR1 and CDR2 sequences are SNHLY and FYNNEI. V dropped 4 bases and J dropped 2 bases, with 15 bases sitting between them. For the CDR3, the DNA is TGTGCCAGCAGTGGTCCGGGGACTCACACCTACAATGAGCAGTTCTTC. This translates into CASSGPGTHTYNEQFF.

CDR3 nucleotide sequence: TGTGCCAGCAGTATGGAGTATAATTCACCCCTCCACTTT. This gives the protein CASSMEYNSPLHF. This sequence joins TRBV2 and TRBJ1-6; D remains ambiguous. The germline V and J ends were trimmed by 5 bases and 4 bases, with 6 bases remaining between them. The CDR3 sequence is 13 residues long. CDR1 is SNHLY and CDR2 is FYNNEI in the germline V gene.

The chain recombines TRBV11-2 with TRBJ1-4; TRBD1 is a possible D gene (5 bases). Trimming shortened V by 1 base and J by 5 bases, and 14 bases separated the two germline ends. Germline values: CDR1 SGHAT, CDR2 FQNNGV. The CDR3 is made up of 16 amino acids. The CDR3 protein is CASSLGASGRNEKLFF. The DNA of the CDR3 is TGTGCCAGCAGCTTAGGGGCATCAGGGCGAAATGAAAAACTGTTTTTT.

This clone was detected a few times. The V call is TRBV5-1, the J call TRBJ2-3; 15 bases are shared with TRBD2. This CDR3 is 16 amino acids long. With 4 bases clipped from V and 6 bases from J, the junction kept 6 bases outside the gene matches. The V gene's germline CDR1 is SGHRS and CDR2 YFSETQ. DNA of the CDR3: TGCGCCAGCAGCCCCGGACTAGCGGGGGGGCTGGATACGCAGTATTTT. It translates to CASSPGLAGGLDTQYF.

The genes are TRBV11-3 and TRBJ2-7, with unresolved D. Trimming took off 1 base at V and 8 bases at J, with 12 bases between the two ends. The CDR3 contains 13 residues. Germline CDR1 is SGHNT and CDR2 is YENEEA. The CDR3 DNA is TGTGCCAGCAGCTTAGCCCCCTCGGGTAAGCAGTACTTC. This gives the protein CASSLAPSGKQYF.

The chain combines TRBV2 with TRBJ2-3, with TRBD1 as a possible D gene (6 bases). This CDR3 spans 15 amino acids. Germline CDR1 reads SNHLY; CDR2 reads FYNNEI. Trimming shortened V by 6 bases and J by 0 bases, and 13 bases separated the two germline ends. Here the CDR3 reads CASRPTGLSTDTQYF. The CDR3, as DNA: TGTGCCAGCAGACCTACAGGGCTCAGCACAGATACGCAGTATTTT.

CDR3 DNA sequence: TGTGCCAGCAGTTCCTTCGCGGGAGGGTACGAGCAGTACTTC. This encodes CASSSFAGGYEQYF. This chain links TRBV6-5 with TRBJ2-7, with 9 bases that match TRBD2. This CDR3 has 14 amino acids. The V and J ends lost 4 bases and 4 bases, in that order; junction bases with no gene match: 5. Germline V gives CDR1 MNHEY, CDR2 SVGAGI.

The sample holds one count of this clone. The chain carries TRBV5-6 and TRBJ1-5, with 9 positions matching TRBD1. Germline V gene data show CDR1 as SGHDT and CDR2 as YYEEEE. V was pared by 4 bases and J by 4 bases, with 12 bases of the junction left unmatched. The CDR3 sequence is 17 residues long. The CDR3 coding sequence is TGTGCCAGCAGCAGGACAGGGGATGGGGGGGCTAATCAGCCCCAGCATTTT. Amino acid sequence: CASSRTGDGGANQPQHF. Variable domain in full (rest from reference TRBV5-6 and TRBJ1-5): DAGVTQSPTHLIKTRGQQVTLRCSPKSGHDTVSWYQQALGQGPQFIFQYYEEEERQRGNFPDRFSGHQFPNYSSELNVNALLLGDSALYLCASSRTGDGGANQPQHFGDGTRLSIL.

Only a few counts were recorded for this clone. The J gene is TRBJ2-1, the V gene TRBV9; maybe TRBD2 (5 bases). The germline V and J ends were trimmed by 0 bases and 0 bases, with 10 bases remaining between them. This CDR3 has 16 amino acids. Per germline, CDR1 SGDLS and CDR2 YYNGEE. The CDR3 here is CASSVGRGSSYNEQFF. The DNA for the CDR3 is TGTGCCAGCAGCGTAGGTCGGGGAAGCTCCTACAATGAGCAGTTCTTC. Full variable domain (rest looked up from reference TRBV9 and TRBJ2-1): DSGVTQTPKHLITATGQRVTLRCSPRSGDLSVYWYQQSLDQGLQFLIQYYNGEERAKGNILERFSAQQFPDLHSELNLSSLELGDSALYFCASSVGRGSSYNEQFFGPGTRLTVL.

The chain combines TRBV19 with TRBJ2-2; possibly TRBD2 for D (6 bases). The germline gives CDR1 LNHDA, CDR2 SQIVND (reference sequence). CDR3 length: 16 residues. Trimming stripped 4 bases from V and 0 bases from J, with 12 bases between. The CDR3 DNA is TGTGCCAGTAGTACCCGACTAGACTCGAACACCGGGGAGCTGTTTTTT. As protein: CASSTRLDSNTGELFF.

The sample holds one count of this clone. The chain uses TRBV10-3 and TRBJ2-7; possible D gene TRBD1, 6 bases. The germline V and J ends were trimmed by 0 bases and 2 bases, with 14 bases remaining between them. Germline CDR1 reads ENHRY; CDR2 reads SYGVKD. The CDR3 is 16 amino acids. CDR3 coding DNA: TGTGCCATCAGTGAGTCGATCTTCGGACAGCCCTACGAGCAGTACTTC. Its protein product is CAISESIFGQPYEQYF.